The source of this TCR beta chain is a study of identical twins. This clonotype showed up many times. Its antigen remains unidentified. TCRdb used MiXCR to reprocess the 5' RACE reads, holding one entry per CDR3 protein. The sample has about 260,000 distinct CDR3 sequences, 5.5% to 7% seen once. Findings of the study overall: Cord blood's abundant beta clonotypes had fewer insertions, unlike memory repertoires. Because invariant MAIT and iNKT cells could be present, zero-insertion analyses could be partly confounded.

The CDR3 extends over 13 amino acids. The trim removed 3 bases at V and 4 bases at J, leaving 4 bases unmatched. CDR1 and CDR2 (germline): SGHDT, YYEEEE. These data also formed part of another study, on yellow fever vaccine responses in identical twins. From that study: Reportedly, twins' vaccine T cell responses looked partly convergent and partly personalized.

The chain carries TRBV5-6 and TRBJ2-7; 7 bases map to TRBD1. The sequenced sample consisted of memory (CD45RO+) T cells sorted from blood. This TCR was recovered from a woman aged 18-29 years in good health. CDR3 amino acids: CASSSYRGYEQYV. In DNA form, the CDR3 reads TGTGCCAGCAGCTCCTACAGGGGTTACGAGCAGTACGTC.